This T cell receptor (beta chain) was recorded in a study of blood T cell repertoires in COVID-19. Clones were read by immunoSEQ multiplex PCR, and TCRdb kept only the in-frame ones, dropping some. The sample includes fewer than 200,000 clones, around four fifths of them seen just once. Trimming left V 3 bases short and J 6 bases short, with 9 bases between. This CDR3 contains 13 residues. CDR1 is MNHEY and CDR2 is SMNVEV in the germline V gene (reference sequence). The TCR was taken from a woman aged 45-65 years in a cohort exposed to, infected with or recovered from COVID-19 (not recorded which). What was sequenced was PBMCs or T cells enriched from blood (not recorded which). The rearrangement uses TRBV27 and TRBJ2-1; D is perhaps TRBD1 (6 bases). DNA for the CDR3: TGTGCCAGCAGTTTGACAGGAGGCAATGAGCAGTTCTTC. This translates into CASSLTGGNEQFF.